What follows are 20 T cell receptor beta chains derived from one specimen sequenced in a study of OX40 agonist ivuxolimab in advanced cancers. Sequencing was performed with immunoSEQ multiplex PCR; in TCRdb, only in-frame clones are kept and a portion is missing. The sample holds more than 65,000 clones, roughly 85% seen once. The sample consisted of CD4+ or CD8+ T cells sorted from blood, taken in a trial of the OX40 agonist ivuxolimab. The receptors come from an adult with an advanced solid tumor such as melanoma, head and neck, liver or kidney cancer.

The CDR3 spells CAISESGLMNTEAFF. CDR3 nucleotide sequence: TGTGCCATCAGTGAGTCGGGACTTATGAACACTGAAGCTTTCTTT. The V call is TRBV10-3, the J call TRBJ1-1; D may be TRBD1 (5 bases). The ends were cut back, 0 bases at V and 0 bases at J, with 8 bases in the middle. Per germline, CDR1 ENHRY and CDR2 SYGVKD. This CDR3 has 15 residues.

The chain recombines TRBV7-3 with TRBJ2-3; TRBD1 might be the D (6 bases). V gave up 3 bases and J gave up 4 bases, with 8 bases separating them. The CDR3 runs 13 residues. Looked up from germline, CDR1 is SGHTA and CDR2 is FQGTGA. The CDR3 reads CASSFTGPDTQYF. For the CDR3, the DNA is TGTGCCAGCAGCTTCACAGGGCCAGATACGCAGTATTTT.

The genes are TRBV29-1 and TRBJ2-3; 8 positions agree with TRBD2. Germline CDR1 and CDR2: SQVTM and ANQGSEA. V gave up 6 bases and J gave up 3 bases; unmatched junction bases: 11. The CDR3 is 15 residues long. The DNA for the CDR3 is TGCAGCGTGTCTAGCGCGGGAGGTATGACAGATACGCAGTATTTT. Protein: CSVSSAGGMTDTQYF.

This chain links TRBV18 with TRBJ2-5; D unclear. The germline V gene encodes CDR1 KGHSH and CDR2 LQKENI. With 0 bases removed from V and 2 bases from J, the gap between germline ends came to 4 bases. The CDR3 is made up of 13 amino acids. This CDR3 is CASSPPGQETQYF. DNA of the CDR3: TGTGCCAGCTCACCACCCGGGCAAGAGACCCAGTACTTC.

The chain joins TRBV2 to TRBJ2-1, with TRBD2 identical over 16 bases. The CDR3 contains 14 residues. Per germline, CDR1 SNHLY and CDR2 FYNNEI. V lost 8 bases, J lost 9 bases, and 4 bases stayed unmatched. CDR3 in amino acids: CASLGLAGGLEQFF. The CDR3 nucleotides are TGTGCCAGCCTGGGACTAGCGGGGGGGCTTGAGCAGTTCTTC. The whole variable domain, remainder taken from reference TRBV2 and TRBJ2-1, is EPEVTQTPSHQVTQMGQEVILRCVPISNHLYFYWYRQILGQKVEFLVSFYNNEISEKSEIFDDQFSVERPDGSNFTLKIRSTKLEDSAMYFCASLGLAGGLEQFFGPGTRLTVL.

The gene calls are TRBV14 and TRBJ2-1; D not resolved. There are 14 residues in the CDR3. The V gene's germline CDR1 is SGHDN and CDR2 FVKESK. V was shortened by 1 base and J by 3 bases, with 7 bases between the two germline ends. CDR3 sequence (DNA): TGTGCCAGCAGCCAAGGCCTAGACTACAATGAGCAGTTCTTC. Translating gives CASSQGLDYNEQFF. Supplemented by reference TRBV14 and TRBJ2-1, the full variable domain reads EAGVTQFPSHSVIEKGQTVTLRCDPISGHDNLYWYRRVMGKEIKFLLHFVKESKQDESGMPNNRFLAERTGGTYSTLKVQPAELEDSGVYFCASSQGLDYNEQFFGPGTRLTVL.

The CDR3 DNA reads as TGTGCCATCACCCCCCGCGGCCAGGGGAGTACTGAAGCTTTCTTT. Protein: CAITPRGQGSTEAFF. V and J are TRBV10-3 and TRBJ1-1, with D maybe TRBD1 (6 bases). The CDR3 is made up of 15 amino acids. CDR1 and CDR2 (germline): ENHRY, SYGVKD. Trimming left V 7 bases short and J 5 bases short, with 20 bases between.

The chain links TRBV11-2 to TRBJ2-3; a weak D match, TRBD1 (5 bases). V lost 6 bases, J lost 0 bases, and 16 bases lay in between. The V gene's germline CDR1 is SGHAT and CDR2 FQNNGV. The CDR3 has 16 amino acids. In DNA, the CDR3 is TGTGCCAGCAGTCTCAAGGGGCAGCGCAGCACAGATACGCAGTATTTT. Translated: CASSLKGQRSTDTQYF. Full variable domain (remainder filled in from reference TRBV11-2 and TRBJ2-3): EAGVAQSPRYKIIEKRQSVAFWCNPISGHATLYWYQQILGQGPKLLIQFQNNGVVDDSQLPKDRFSAERLKGVDSTLKIQPAKLEDSAVYLCASSLKGQRSTDTQYFGPGTRLTVL.

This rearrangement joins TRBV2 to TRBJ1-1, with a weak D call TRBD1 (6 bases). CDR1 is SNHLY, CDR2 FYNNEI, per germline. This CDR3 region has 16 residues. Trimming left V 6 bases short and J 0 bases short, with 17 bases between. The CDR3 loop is CASRRGGSAMNTEAFF. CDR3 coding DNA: TGTGCCAGCAGGAGAGGGGGGTCGGCCATGAACACTGAAGCTTTCTTT.

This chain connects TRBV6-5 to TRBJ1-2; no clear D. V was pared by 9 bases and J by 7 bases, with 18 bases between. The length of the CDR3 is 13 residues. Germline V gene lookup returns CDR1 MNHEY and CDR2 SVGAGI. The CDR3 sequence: CASSGTRDRGYTF. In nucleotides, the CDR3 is TGTGCCAGTTCGGGAACTAGGGATCGTGGCTACACCTTC.

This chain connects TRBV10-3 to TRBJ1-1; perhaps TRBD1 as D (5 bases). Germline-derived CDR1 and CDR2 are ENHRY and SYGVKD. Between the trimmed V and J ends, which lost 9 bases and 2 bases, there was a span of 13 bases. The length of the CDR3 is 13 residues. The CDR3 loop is CAIGRGSNTEAFF. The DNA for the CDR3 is TGTGCCATTGGAAGGGGTAGTAACACTGAAGCTTTCTTT.

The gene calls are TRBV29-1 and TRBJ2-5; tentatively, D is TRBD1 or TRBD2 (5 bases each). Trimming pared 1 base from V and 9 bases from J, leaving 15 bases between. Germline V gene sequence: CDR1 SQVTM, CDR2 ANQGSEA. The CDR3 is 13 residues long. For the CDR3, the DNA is TGCAGCGTTGAAGTTGGGCGGGCCAGGGCCCAGTACTTC. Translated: CSVEVGRARAQYF.

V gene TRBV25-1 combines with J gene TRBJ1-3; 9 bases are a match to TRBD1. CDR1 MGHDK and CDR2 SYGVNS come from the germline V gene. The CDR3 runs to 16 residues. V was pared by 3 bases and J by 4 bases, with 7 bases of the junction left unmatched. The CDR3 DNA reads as TGTGCCAGCAGTGACATACAGGGGGCCGGGGGAAACACCATATATTTT. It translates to CASSDIQGAGGNTIYF.

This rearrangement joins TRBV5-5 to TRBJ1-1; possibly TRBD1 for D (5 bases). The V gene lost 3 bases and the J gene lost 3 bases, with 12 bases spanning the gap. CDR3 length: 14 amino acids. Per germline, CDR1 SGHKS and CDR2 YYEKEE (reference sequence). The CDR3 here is CASSSQGSYTEAFF. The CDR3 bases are TGTGCCAGCAGCTCCCAGGGTAGCTACACTGAAGCTTTCTTT.

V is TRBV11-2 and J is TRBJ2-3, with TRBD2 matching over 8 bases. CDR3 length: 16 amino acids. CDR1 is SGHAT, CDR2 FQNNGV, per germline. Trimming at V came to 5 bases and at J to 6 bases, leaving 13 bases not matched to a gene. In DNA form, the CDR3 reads TGTGCCAGCAGCCCCGATAGGCCGGGGGGGCAGGATACGCAGTATTTT. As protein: CASSPDRPGGQDTQYF.

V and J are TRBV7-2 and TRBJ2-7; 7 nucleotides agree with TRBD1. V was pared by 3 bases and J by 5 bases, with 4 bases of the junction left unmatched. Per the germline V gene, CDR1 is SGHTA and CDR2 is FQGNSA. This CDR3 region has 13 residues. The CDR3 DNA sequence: TGTGCCAGCAGCTTGGGACAGATTGACGAGCAGTACTTC. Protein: CASSLGQIDEQYF.

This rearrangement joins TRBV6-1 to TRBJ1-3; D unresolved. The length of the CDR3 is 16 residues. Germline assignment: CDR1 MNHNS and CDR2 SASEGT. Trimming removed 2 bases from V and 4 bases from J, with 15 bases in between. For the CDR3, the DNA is TGTGCCAGCAGTGAATCTGATCCACGCTCAGGAAACACCATATATTTT. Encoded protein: CASSESDPRSGNTIYF.

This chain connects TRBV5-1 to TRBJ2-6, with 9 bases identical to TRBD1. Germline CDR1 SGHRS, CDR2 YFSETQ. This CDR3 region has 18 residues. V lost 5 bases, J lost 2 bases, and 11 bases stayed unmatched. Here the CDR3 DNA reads TGCGCCAGCAGTCTAACCCCGACAGGGGGGGCTGGGGCCAACGTCCTGACTTTC. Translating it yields CASSLTPTGGAGANVLTF.

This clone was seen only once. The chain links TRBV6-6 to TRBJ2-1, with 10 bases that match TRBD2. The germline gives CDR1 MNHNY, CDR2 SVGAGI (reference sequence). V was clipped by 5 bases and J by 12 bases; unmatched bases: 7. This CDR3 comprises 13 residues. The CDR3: CASSPRLAGRQFF. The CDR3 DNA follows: TGTGCCAGCAGTCCACGACTAGCGGGTAGGCAGTTCTTC.

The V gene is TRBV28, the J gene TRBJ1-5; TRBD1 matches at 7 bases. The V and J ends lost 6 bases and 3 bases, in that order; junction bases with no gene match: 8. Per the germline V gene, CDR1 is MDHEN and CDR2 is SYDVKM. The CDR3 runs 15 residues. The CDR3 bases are TGTGCCAGCAGAAATTTACAGGGGTTCAATCAGCCCCAGCATTTT. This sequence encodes CASRNLQGFNQPQHF.